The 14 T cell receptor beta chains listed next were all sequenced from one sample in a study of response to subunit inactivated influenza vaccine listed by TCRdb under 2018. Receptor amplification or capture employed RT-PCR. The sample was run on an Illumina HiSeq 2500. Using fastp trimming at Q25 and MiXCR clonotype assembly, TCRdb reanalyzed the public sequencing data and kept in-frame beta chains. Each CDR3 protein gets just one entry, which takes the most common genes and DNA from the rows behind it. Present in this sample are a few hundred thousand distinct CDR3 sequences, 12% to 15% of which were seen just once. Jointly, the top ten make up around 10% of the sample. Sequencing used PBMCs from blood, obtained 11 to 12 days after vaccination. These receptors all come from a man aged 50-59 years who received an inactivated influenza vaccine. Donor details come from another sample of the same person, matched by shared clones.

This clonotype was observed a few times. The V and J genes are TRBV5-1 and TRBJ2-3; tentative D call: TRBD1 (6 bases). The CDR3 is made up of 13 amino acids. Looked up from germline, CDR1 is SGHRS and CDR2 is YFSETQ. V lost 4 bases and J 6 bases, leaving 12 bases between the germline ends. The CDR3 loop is CASSAGQPDTQYF. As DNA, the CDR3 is TGCGCCAGCAGCGCCGGACAGCCGGATACGCAGTATTTT.

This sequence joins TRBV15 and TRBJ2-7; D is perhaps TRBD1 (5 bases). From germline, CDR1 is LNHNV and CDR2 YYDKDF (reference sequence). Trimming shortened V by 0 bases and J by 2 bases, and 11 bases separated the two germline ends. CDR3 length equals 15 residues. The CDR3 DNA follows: TGTGCCACCAGCAGAGATCAGGGTCAGCCCTACGAGCAGTACTTC. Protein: CATSRDQGQPYEQYF.

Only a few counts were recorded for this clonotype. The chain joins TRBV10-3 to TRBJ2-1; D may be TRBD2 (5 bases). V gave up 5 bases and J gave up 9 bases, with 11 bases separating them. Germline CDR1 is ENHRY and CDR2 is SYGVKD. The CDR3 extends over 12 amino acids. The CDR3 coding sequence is TGTGCCATCAGTACAACTAGTCGTGAGCAGTTCTTC. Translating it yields CAISTTSREQFF.

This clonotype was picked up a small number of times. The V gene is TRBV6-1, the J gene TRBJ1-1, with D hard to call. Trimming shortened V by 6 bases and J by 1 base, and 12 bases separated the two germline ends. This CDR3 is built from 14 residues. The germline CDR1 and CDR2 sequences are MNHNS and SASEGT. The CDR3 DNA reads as TGTGCCAGCAGCCCGCGGACGGAGAACACTGAAGCTTTCTTT. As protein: CASSPRTENTEAFF.

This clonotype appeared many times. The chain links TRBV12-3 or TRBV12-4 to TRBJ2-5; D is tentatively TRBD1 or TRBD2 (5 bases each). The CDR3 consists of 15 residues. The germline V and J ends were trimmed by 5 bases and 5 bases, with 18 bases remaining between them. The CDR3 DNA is TGTGCCAGCAGTAAAACCGGGACCCTGCGGGAGACCCAGTACTTC. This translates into CASSKTGTLRETQYF.

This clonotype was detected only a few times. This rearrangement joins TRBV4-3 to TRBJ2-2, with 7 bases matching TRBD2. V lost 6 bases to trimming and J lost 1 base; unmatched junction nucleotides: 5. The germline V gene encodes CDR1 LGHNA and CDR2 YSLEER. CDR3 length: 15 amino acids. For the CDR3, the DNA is TGCGCCAGCAGGAGCGGGACCCTGAACACCGGGGAGCTGTTTTTT. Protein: CASRSGTLNTGELFF.

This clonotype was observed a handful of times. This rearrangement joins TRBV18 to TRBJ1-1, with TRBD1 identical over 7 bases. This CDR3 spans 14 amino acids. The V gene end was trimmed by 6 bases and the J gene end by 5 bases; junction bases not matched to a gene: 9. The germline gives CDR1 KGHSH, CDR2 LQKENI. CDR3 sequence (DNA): TGTGCCAGCTCCTCAGACAGGGCTTCTACTGAAGCTTTCTTT. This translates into CASSSDRASTEAFF.

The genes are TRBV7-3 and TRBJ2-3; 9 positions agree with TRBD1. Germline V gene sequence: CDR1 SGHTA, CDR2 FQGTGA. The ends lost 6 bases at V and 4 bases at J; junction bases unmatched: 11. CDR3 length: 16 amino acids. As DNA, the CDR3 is TGTGCCAGCAGTATAGCCGGGACAGGGTTTTCAGATACGCAGTATTTT. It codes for CASSIAGTGFSDTQYF.

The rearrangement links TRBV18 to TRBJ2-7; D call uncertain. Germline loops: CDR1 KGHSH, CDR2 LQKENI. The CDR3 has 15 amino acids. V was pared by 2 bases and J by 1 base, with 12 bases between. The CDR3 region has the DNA TGTGCCAGCTCACCATCAGGCTACCCGTCCTACGAGCAGTACTTC. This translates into CASSPSGYPSYEQYF.

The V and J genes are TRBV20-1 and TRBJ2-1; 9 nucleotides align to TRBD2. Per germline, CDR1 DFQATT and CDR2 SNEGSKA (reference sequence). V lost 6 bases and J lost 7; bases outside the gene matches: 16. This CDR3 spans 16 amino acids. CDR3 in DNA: TGCAGTGCCACCCCCCCCGGGACTAGCTTGTTGAATGAGCAGTTCTTC. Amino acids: CSATPPGTSLLNEQFF.

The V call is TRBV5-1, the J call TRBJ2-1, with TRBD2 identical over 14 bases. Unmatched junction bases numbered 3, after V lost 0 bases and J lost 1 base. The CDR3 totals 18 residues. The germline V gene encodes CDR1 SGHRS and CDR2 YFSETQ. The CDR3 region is CASSLGLAGGTSYNEQFF. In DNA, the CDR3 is TGCGCCAGCAGCTTGGGACTAGCGGGAGGGACTTCCTACAATGAGCAGTTCTTC. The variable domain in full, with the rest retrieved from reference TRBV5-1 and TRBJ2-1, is KAGVTQTPRYLIKTRGQQVTLSCSPISGHRSVSWYQQTPGQGLQFLFEYFSETQRNKGNFPGRFSGRQFSNSRSEMNVSTLELGDSALYLCASSLGLAGGTSYNEQFFGPGTRLTVL.

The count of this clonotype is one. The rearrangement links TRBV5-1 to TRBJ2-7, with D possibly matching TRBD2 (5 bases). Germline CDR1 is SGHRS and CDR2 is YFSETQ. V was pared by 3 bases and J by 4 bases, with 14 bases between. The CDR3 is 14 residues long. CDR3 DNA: TGCGCCAGCAGCTCTACAGAGGGCGGGTACGAGCAGTACTTC. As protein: CASSSTEGGYEQYF. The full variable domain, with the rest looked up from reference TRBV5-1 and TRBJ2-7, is KAGVTQTPRYLIKTRGQQVTLSCSPISGHRSVSWYQQTPGQGLQFLFEYFSETQRNKGNFPGRFSGRQFSNSRSEMNVSTLELGDSALYLCASSSTEGGYEQYFGPGTRLTVT.

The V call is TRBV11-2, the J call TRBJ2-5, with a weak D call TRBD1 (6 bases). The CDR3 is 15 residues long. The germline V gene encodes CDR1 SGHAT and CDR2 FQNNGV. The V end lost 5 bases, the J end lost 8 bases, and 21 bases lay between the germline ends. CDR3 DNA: TGTGCCAGCAGCAAAGTACCCGGGACACTTATAACCCAGTACTTC. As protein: CASSKVPGTLITQYF.

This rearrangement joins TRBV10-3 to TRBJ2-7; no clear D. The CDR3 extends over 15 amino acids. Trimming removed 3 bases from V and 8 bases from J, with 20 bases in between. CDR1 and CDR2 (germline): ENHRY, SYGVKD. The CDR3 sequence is CAISDREQSYVKQYF. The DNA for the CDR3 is TGTGCCATCAGTGATCGTGAACAGTCCTACGTGAAGCAGTACTTC.